This T cell receptor (beta chain) was obtained from a study of a mutant IDH1 vaccine in newly diagnosed glioma. Looking at the study overall: Vaccination began 4-6 weeks post radiotherapy alone, or with temozolomide cycles.

Some clones are missing from TCRdb's copy, which holds only in-frame ones; the method was immunoSEQ multiplex PCR. The table shows 40,000 to 45,000 clones, with approximately 88% occurring only once. Regarding time point: week 23, last vaccination. The content of each vaccine dose was 300 ug of mutant IDH1 20-mer peptide, and topical imiquimod accompanied it. The CDR3 contains 13 residues. Looked up from germline, CDR1 is GTSNPN and CDR2 is SVGIG (reference sequence). Trimming cost V 1 base and J 1 base, with 7 bases left between them. About this clone itself: Its antigen is still unknown.

The TCR originated in a woman aged 18-30 years with glioma. Some clones in this sample may be carry-over from other donors' samples. V gene TRBV30 combines with J gene TRBJ1-1; D gene uncertain. Sequencing was performed on PBMCs, taken from a glioma patient whose treatment included an IDH1 peptide vaccine. In nucleotides, the CDR3 is TGTGCCTGGAGTGGGGCAGGGAACACTGAAGCTTTCTTT. It codes for CAWSGAGNTEAFF.